The TCR beta chain described here comes from a study of T cell repertoires in cytomegalovirus infection. TCRdb reprocessed the reads with MiXCR, giving one entry per CDR3 protein. The sample holds about 230,000 distinct CDR3 sequences, roughly 22% seen once. This clonotype was seen a few times. Germline assignment: CDR1 PRHDT and CDR2 FYEKMQ (reference sequence). J gave up 2 bases and V 5 bases, and 8 bases lay outside the gene matches. This CDR3 contains 17 residues. This receptor was taken from a human donor in good health (CMV status not recorded). Some clones in this sample may be carry-over from other donors' samples. The chain links TRBV13 to TRBJ1-4; 10 bases match TRBD1. What was sequenced was CD8+ T cells from PBMCs. The CDR3 loop reads CASSPSGTGETNEKLFF. The CDR3 nucleotides read TGTGCCAGCAGCCCTTCTGGGACAGGGGAGACTAATGAAAAACTGTTTTTT.